This is a list of T cell receptor beta chains from one sample in a study of identical twins. TCRdb analysed the 5' RACE reads with MiXCR anew, one entry per CDR3 protein. The sample yields about 220,000 distinct CDR3 sequences, approximately 9% seen once. What was sequenced was memory (CD45RO+) T cells sorted from blood. These receptors were obtained from a woman younger than 35 in good health. Each CDR3 is given with its conserved first and last residue. The order of the fields is J gene, V gene, clone size, D gene, CDR3 DNA, CDR3 protein. A D gene is named only where the DNA matches it firmly. Expanded clones are given a class, and other clones once, few, many or no size at all.

TRBJ2-7 | TRBV15 | . | . | TGTGCCACCAGCAGAGAATGGGCAGGGGTGGCCGAGCAGTACTTC | CATSREWAGVAEQYF
TRBJ1-2 | TRBV12-3/TRBV12-4 | many | TRBD1 | TGTGCCAGCAGTCCTAACCCAGGGGGACTTGGCTACACCTTC | CASSPNPGGLGYTF
TRBJ1-6 | TRBV15 | . | TRBD1 | TGTGCCACCAGCAGGGGACAGGGTAATTCACCCCTCCACTTT | CATSRGQGNSPLHF
TRBJ2-5 | TRBV11-3 | many | . | TGTGCCAGCAGCCCAGGCGCAGTTGAGAGGCACCAAGAGACCCAGTACTTC | CASSPGAVERHQETQYF
TRBJ1-2 | TRBV4-1 | few | TRBD1 | TGCGCCAGCAGCCAGGGACAGGGGGCGACGGGCTACACCTTC | CASSQGQGATGYTF
TRBJ1-2 | TRBV12-3/TRBV12-4 | few | . | TGTGCCAGCGGGTCTTATGGCTACACCTTC | CASGSYGYTF
TRBJ2-7 | TRBV7-2 | . | . | TGTGCCAGCAGCTTAGCATCCGGGGTCGAGCAGTACTTC | CASSLASGVEQYF
TRBJ2-1 | TRBV29-1 | . | . | TGCAGCGTTGCAGCAATCCAGGGCAATGAGCAGTTCTTC | CSVAAIQGNEQFF
TRBJ2-7 | TRBV5-4 | many | . | TGTGCCAGCAGTCGACGGGGCAGCCCCTACGAGCAGTACTTC | CASSRRGSPYEQYF
TRBJ2-7 | TRBV4-3 | few | TRBD1 | TGCGCCAGCAGCCAAGACCAGGGGGGACAGGGGGGCTACGAGCAGTACTTC | CASSQDQGGQGGYEQYF
TRBJ2-3 | TRBV29-1 | few | . | TGCAGCGACACGGATGGCACAGATACGCAGTATTTT | CSDTDGTDTQYF
TRBJ1-1 | TRBV3-1 | . | . | TGTGCCAGCAGACGCCGCGGGGGTGAAGCTTTCTTT | CASRRRGGEAFF
TRBJ2-3 | TRBV20-1 | . | TRBD2 | TGCAGTGCTAGTCCGGGACTAGCGGGAGAGGGGGATACGCAGTATTTT | CSASPGLAGEGDTQYF
TRBJ2-1 | TRBV9 | few | TRBD2 | TGTGCCAGCAGCCCACACGGGACTAGAGACACCTACAATGAGCAGTTCTTC | CASSPHGTRDTYNEQFF
TRBJ2-7 | TRBV20-1 | . | . | TGCAGTGCTAGTGGAGGGACCTACGAGCAGTACTTC | CSASGGTYEQYF
TRBJ1-2 | TRBV5-8 | few | TRBD1 | TGTGCCAGCAGACGGGGACAGACAAACTATGGCTACACCTTC | CASRRGQTNYGYTF
TRBJ1-2 | TRBV6-5 | . | . | TGTGCCAGCAGTTATAAGTCTGGACGGAGCTATGGCTACACCTTC | CASSYKSGRSYGYTF
TRBJ2-2 | TRBV4-2 | few | . | TGTGCCAGCAGCCGCAATACAGGGTTGTTGGGCGGGGAGCTGTTTTTT | CASSRNTGLLGGELFF
TRBJ2-3 | TRBV6-1 | . | TRBD2 | TGTGCCATCCTCTTAGGGGCGGGGGGGCCGGATACGCAGTATTTT | CAILLGAGGPDTQYF
TRBJ2-6 | TRBV3-1 | . | . | TGTGCCAGCACCCAGGAGTCGGACGGACACTCTGGGGCCAACGTCCTGACTTTC | CASTQESDGHSGANVLTF
TRBJ2-7 | TRBV7-2 | few | TRBD2 | TGTGCCAGCAGCTTTGGACTAGGGCCCCTCGAGCAGTACTTC | CASSFGLGPLEQYF
TRBJ2-3 | TRBV6-2/TRBV6-3 | few | . | TGTGCCAGCAGTACGCTAATAGAAGATACGCAGTATTTT | CASSTLIEDTQYF
TRBJ2-5 | TRBV5-1 | . | . | TGCGCCAGCAGCGATTTACGGCTGGGGCGTTTTGAGACCCAGTACTTC | CASSDLRLGRFETQYF
TRBJ1-6 | TRBV20-1 | many | . | TGCAGTGCTAGAGCCCTCGGACGGGAAAATTCACCCCTCCACTTT | CSARALGRENSPLHF
TRBJ1-3 | TRBV25-1 | many | TRBD1 | TGTGCCAGCAGTGCCCAGGGACAGGGGGGAAACACCATATATTTT | CASSAQGQGGNTIYF
TRBJ1-4 | TRBV28 | few | . | TGTGCCAGCAGTTCTGGGAACTATAATGAAAAACTGTTTTTT | CASSSGNYNEKLFF
TRBJ1-2 | TRBV20-1 | . | TRBD1 | TGCAGTGCTAGAGACGTGACAGGGGGAAATGGCTACACCTTC | CSARDVTGGNGYTF
TRBJ1-5 | TRBV4-2 | . | . | TGTGCCAGCAGCCAAGGGGGTCAGCCCCAGCATTTT | CASSQGGQPQHF
TRBJ2-5 | TRBV18 | many | . | TGTGCCAGCTCACCAGTACGAGGCCAAGAGACCCAGTACTTC | CASSPVRGQETQYF
TRBJ2-1 | TRBV20-1 | many | TRBD2 | TGCAGTGCTAGAATTGGCCTAGCGGGAGACGTTACGCAGTTCTTC | CSARIGLAGDVTQFF
TRBJ1-2 | TRBV25-1 | few | TRBD1 | TGTGCCAGCAGTGGGCAGGGGGTCCCACTCTATGGCTACACCTTC | CASSGQGVPLYGYTF
TRBJ1-1 | TRBV20-1 | . | TRBD1 | TGCAGTATAACCCGGGGGACAGGGCGAAACACTGAAGCTTTCTTT | CSITRGTGRNTEAFF
TRBJ1-5 | TRBV7-2 | few | . | TGTGCCAGCAGCCCCAGGGTATTGGATCAGCCCCAGCATTTT | CASSPRVLDQPQHF
TRBJ1-2 | TRBV9 | many | . | TGTGCCAGCAGCGTAGACGCAGGGGATGGTGGCTACACCTTC | CASSVDAGDGGYTF
TRBJ1-1 | TRBV11-1 | few | TRBD1 | TGTGCCAGCACCCGGGACAGGGCGAACACTGAAGCTTTCTTT | CASTRDRANTEAFF
TRBJ2-1 | TRBV4-1 | few | TRBD2 | TGCGCCAGCAGCCCCCTTGGGGAGGGGACTAGGGGGAATGAGCAGTTCTTC | CASSPLGEGTRGNEQFF
TRBJ1-1 | TRBV5-4 | . | . | TGTGCCAGCAGCTCCACGGGGGGTCCCCATGAGAACACTGAAGCTTTCTTT | CASSSTGGPHENTEAFF
TRBJ1-1 | TRBV11-1 | . | TRBD1 | TGTGCCAGCAGCACACAGGGGGCCCTTACTGAAGCTTTCTTT | CASSTQGALTEAFF
TRBJ2-7 | TRBV5-6 | few | . | TGTGCCAGCAGCTTGTCTCGGGATTCGTATGGCGAGCAGTACTTC | CASSLSRDSYGEQYF
TRBJ2-2 | TRBV30 | . | . | TGTGCCTGGAGCCAGCCAGGCGGGGAGCTGTTTTTT | CAWSQPGGELFF
TRBJ1-2 | TRBV20-1 | few | TRBD1 | TGCAGTGCCAGTGGGGGACAGACTTCCTATGGCTACACCTTC | CSASGGQTSYGYTF
TRBJ2-3 | TRBV7-2 | many | . | TGTGCCAGCAGCTTAAAGGAGCGTGGAGATACGCAGTATTTT | CASSLKERGDTQYF
TRBJ1-3 | TRBV7-2 | few | . | TGTGCCAGCAGCCTTTGGGCAGACCGAAACACCATATATTTT | CASSLWADRNTIYF
TRBJ1-5 | TRBV6-1 | many | TRBD1 | TGTGCCAGCAGGACAACAGGGGCAAATCAGCCCCAGCATTTT | CASRTTGANQPQHF
TRBJ1-5 | TRBV6-5 | . | . | TGTGCCAGCAGTTACAGGCAGCTCAATCAGCCCCAGCATTTT | CASSYRQLNQPQHF
TRBJ2-1 | TRBV20-1 | few | . | TGCAGTGCCCAAGGGCCATTAGCCTACAATGAGCAGTTCTTC | CSAQGPLAYNEQFF
TRBJ1-1 | TRBV15 | . | . | TGTGCCACCAGCAGGGGAGGATCCCCAAGAGCTTTCTTT | CATSRGGSPRAFF
TRBJ1-2 | TRBV7-3 | many | . | TGTGCCAGCAGTCTCGACGGGAACTATGGCTACACCTTC | CASSLDGNYGYTF
TRBJ1-3 | TRBV6-1 | few | . | TGTGCCAGCAGTGAAGGGGAAGTAAACACCATATATTTT | CASSEGEVNTIYF
TRBJ1-1 | TRBV5-1 | few | . | TGCGCCAGCCGGAACCGGGGGACCGAAGCTTTCTTT | CASRNRGTEAFF